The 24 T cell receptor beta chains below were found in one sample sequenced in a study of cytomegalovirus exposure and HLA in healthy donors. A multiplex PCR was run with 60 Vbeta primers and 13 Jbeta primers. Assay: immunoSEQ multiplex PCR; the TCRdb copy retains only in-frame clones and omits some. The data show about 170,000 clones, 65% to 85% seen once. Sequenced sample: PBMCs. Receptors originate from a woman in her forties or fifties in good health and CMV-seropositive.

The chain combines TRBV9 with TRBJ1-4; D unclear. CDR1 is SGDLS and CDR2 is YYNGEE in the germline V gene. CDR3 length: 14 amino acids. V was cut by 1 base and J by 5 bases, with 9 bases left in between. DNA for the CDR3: TGTGCCAGCAGCGTAACTGGGCGAAATGAAAAACTGTTTTTT. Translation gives CASSVTGRNEKLFF.

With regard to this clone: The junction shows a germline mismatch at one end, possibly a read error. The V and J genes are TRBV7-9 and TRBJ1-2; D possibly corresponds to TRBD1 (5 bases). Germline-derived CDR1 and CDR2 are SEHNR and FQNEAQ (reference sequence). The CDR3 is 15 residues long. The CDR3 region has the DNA TGTGCCAGCAGCTTAGTACGGGGGGGACCGTATGGCTACCCCTTC. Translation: CASSLVRGGPYGYPF.

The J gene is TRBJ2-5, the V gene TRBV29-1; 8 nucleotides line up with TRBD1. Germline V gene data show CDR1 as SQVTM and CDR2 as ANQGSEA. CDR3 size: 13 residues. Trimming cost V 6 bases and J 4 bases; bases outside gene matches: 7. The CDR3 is CSVEQGGGETQYF. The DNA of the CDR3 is TGCAGCGTCGAACAGGGGGGAGGAGAGACCCAGTACTTC.

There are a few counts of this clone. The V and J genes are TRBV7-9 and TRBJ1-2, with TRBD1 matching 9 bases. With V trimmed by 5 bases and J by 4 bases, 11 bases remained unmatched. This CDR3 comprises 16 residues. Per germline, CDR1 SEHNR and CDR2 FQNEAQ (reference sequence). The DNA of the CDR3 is TGTGCCAGCAGCGATAGGCTACAGGGGGCGAGCTATGGCTACACCTTC. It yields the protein CASSDRLQGASYGYTF. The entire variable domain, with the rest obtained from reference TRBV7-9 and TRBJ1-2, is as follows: DTGVSQNPRHKITKRGQNVTFRCDPISEHNRLYWYRQTLGQGPEFLTYFQNEAQLEKSRLLSDRFSAERPKGSFSTLEIQRTEQGDSAMYLCASSDRLQGASYGYTFGSGTRLTVV.

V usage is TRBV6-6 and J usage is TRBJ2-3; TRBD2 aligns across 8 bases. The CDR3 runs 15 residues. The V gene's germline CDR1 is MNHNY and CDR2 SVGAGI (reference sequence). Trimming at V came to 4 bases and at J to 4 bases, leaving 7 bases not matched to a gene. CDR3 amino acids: CASSWAGGVADTQYF. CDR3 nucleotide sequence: TGTGCCAGCAGTTGGGCGGGGGGTGTCGCAGATACGCAGTATTTT.

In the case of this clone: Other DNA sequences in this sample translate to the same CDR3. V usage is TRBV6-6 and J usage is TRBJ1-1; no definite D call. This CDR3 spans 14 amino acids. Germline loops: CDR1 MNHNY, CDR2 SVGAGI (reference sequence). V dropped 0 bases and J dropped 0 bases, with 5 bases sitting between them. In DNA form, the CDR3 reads TGTGCCAGCAGTTACTCCTCTTTGAACACTGAAGCTTTCTTT. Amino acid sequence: CASSYSSLNTEAFF.

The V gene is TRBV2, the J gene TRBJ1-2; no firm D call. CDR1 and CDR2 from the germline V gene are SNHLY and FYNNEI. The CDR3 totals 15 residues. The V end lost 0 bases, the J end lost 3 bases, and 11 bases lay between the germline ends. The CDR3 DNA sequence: TGTGCCAGCAGTGAAGCGCGGGCCGGGTACTATGGCTACACCTTC. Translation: CASSEARAGYYGYTF.

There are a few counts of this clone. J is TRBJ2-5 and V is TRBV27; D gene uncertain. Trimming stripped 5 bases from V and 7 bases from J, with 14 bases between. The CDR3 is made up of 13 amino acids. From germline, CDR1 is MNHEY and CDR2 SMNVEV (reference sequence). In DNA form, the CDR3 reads TGTGCCAGCAGTCCCTCGAAGCGCGGGACCCAGTACTTC. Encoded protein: CASSPSKRGTQYF.

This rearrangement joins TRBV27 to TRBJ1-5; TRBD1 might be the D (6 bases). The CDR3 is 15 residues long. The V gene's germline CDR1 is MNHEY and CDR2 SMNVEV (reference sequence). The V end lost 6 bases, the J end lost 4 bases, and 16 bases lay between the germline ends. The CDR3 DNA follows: TGTGCCAGCAGACGGAACAGGGACGGGAATCAGCCCCAGCATTTT. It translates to CASRRNRDGNQPQHF.

The DNA of the CDR3 is TGTGCCAGCAGCCTCGGCGGTGGATTCAGCTCCTACGAGCAGTACTTC. Residues: CASSLGGGFSSYEQYF. The gene calls are TRBV13 and TRBJ2-5, with D uncertain. The assigned J gene may be wrong: the sequence end matches TRBJ2-7 better. This CDR3 has 16 amino acids. Per the germline V gene, CDR1 is PRHDT and CDR2 is FYEKMQ (reference sequence).

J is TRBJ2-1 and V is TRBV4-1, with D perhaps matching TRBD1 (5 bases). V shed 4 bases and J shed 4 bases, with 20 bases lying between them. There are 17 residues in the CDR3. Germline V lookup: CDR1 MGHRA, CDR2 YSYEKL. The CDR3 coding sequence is TGCGCCAGCAGCCCCCGGGCAGGGCAGGAGTTGTACAATGAGCAGTTCTTC. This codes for CASSPRAGQELYNEQFF.

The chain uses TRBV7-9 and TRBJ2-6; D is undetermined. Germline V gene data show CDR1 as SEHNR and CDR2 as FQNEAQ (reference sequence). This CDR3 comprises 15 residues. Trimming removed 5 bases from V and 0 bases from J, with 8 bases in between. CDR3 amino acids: CASSITSSGANVLTF. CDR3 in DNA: TGTGCCAGCAGCATAACGAGCTCTGGGGCCAACGTCCTGACTTTC.

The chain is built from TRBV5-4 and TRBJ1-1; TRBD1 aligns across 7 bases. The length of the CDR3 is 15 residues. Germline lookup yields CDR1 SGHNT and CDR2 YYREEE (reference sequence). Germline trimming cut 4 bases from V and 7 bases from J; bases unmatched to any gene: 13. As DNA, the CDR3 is TGTGCCAGCAGCGGAAAGACAGGGAACATTTTTGAAGCTTTCTTT. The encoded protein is CASSGKTGNIFEAFF.

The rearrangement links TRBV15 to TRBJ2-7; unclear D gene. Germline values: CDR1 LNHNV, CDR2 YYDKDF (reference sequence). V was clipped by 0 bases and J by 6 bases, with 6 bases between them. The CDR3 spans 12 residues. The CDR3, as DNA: TGTGCCACCAGCAGAGATTATTCCGAGCAGTACTTC. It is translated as CATSRDYSEQYF. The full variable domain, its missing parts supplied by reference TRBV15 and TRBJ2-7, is DAMVIQNPRYQVTQFGKPVTLSCSQTLNHNVMYWYQQKSSQAPKLLFHYYDKDFNNEADTPDNFQSRRPNTSFCFLDIRSPGLGDTAMYLCATSRDYSEQYFGPGTRLTVT.

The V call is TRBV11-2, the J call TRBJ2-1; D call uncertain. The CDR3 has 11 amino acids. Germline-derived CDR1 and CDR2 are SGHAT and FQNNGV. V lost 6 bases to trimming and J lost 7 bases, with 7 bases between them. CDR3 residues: CASSLVNEQFF. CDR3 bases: TGTGCCAGCAGTCTAGTTAATGAGCAGTTCTTC.

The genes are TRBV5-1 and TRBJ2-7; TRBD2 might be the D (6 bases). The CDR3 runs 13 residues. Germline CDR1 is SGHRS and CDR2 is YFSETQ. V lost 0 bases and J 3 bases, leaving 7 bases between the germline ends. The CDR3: CASSLVGGYEQYF. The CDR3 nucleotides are TGCGCCAGCAGCTTGGTCGGGGGCTACGAGCAGTACTTC.

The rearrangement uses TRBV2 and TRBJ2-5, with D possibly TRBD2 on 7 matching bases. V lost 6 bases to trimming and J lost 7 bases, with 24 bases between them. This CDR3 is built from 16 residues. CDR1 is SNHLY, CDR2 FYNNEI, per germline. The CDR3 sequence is CASSASVGGERGTQYF. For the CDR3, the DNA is TGTGCCAGCAGCGCCAGCGTAGGGGGGGAACGTGGGACCCAGTACTTC.

The CDR3 DNA follows: TGTGCCAGCTCCGACAGGGGAGCCTACGAGCAGTACTTC. It encodes CASSDRGAYEQYF. The chain carries TRBV6-1 and TRBJ2-7, with 8 bases identical to TRBD1. The length of the CDR3 is 13 residues. Germline V gene data show CDR1 as MNHNS and CDR2 as SASEGT. Unmatched junction bases numbered 5, after V lost 8 bases and J lost 2 bases.

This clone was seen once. Written as DNA, the CDR3 is TGTGCCAGCAGCTTAGTTGGGACAGTTGCTACTTACGAGCAGTACTTC. It specifies CASSLVGTVATYEQYF. The chain uses TRBV11-2 and TRBJ2-7, with TRBD1 matching 7 bases. The J segment lost 4 bases and the V segment lost 1 base, leaving 10 bases of the junction unmatched. Germline V gene sequence: CDR1 SGHAT, CDR2 FQNNGV. The CDR3 extends over 16 amino acids.

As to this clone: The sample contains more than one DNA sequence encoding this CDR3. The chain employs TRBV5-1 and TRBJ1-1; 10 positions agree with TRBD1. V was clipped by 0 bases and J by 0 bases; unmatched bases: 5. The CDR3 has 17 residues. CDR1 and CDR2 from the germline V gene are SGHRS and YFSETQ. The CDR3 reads CASSLVGQGVLNTEAFF. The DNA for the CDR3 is TGCGCCAGCAGCTTGGTTGGACAGGGGGTTCTGAACACTGAAGCTTTCTTT.

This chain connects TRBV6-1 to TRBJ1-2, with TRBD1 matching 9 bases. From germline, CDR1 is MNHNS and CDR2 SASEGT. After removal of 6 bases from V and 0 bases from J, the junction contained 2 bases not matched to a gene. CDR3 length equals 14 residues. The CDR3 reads CASRGQGPNYGYTF. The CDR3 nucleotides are TGTGCCAGCAGGGGACAGGGCCCTAACTATGGCTACACCTTC.

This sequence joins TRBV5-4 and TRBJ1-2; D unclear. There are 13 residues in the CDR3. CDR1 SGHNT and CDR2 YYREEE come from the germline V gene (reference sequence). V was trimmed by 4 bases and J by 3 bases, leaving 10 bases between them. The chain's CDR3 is CASSEAFHYGYTF. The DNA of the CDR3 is TGTGCCAGCAGCGAGGCGTTTCACTATGGCTACACCTTC.

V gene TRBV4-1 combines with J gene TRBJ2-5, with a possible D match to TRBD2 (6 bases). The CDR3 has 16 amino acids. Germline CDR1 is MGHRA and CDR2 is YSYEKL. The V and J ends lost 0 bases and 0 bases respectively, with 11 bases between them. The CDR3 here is CASSQDQGGDQETQYF. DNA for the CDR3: TGCGCCAGCAGCCAAGATCAGGGCGGGGACCAAGAGACCCAGTACTTC.

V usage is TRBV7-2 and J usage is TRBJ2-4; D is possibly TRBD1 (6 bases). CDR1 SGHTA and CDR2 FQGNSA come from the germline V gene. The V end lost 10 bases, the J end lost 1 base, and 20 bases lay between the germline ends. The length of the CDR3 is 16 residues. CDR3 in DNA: TGTGCCACTACAGGGACCCCAGTCCCGGCCAAAAACATTCAGTACTTC. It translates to CATTGTPVPAKNIQYF.